These T cell receptor beta chains were read from a single sample in a study of T cell changes during pregnancy in multiple sclerosis. Method: immunoSEQ multiplex PCR; TCRdb's copy keeps in-frame clones and lacks some. The sample holds approximately 47,000 clones, 94% seen once. Sample: CD4+ T cells from peripheral blood mononuclear cells, taken in the first trimester of pregnancy. These receptors were taken from a female donor with multiple sclerosis, enrolled in a pregnancy study. Both conserved end residues are part of each CDR3. Each record gives: CDR3 length, J gene, D gene, clone size, V gene, CDR3 DNA, CDR3 protein. A D gene is named only where the DNA matches it firmly. Where a row states a size, it is once, few, many or the class of an expanded clone; other rows omit it.

cdr3_length: 15
j_call: TRBJ2-1
d_call: .
clone_size: once
v_call: TRBV27
cdr3_nt: TGTGCCAGCAGTTTCACCCCCCGAGCCTACAATGAGCAGTTCTTC
cdr3_aa: CASSFTPRAYNEQFF

cdr3_length: 16
j_call: TRBJ2-6
d_call: .
clone_size: .
v_call: TRBV9
cdr3_nt: TGTGCCAGCAGCGCGACACAGGGCTCTGGGGCCAACGTCCTGACTTTC
cdr3_aa: CASSATQGSGANVLTF

cdr3_length: 11
j_call: TRBJ2-5
d_call: .
clone_size: .
v_call: TRBV6-5
cdr3_nt: TGTGCCAGCACCCACATCGAGACCCAGTACTTC
cdr3_aa: CASTHIETQYF

cdr3_length: 14
j_call: TRBJ2-5
d_call: TRBD1
clone_size: .
v_call: TRBV7-2
cdr3_nt: TGTGCCAGCAGCTTGGACAGGGGGCATGAGACCCAGTACTTC
cdr3_aa: CASSLDRGHETQYF

cdr3_length: 17
j_call: TRBJ2-2
d_call: TRBD1
clone_size: .
v_call: TRBV27
cdr3_nt: TGTGCCAGCAGTCTAGGGACAGGGCAACCTTTCACCGGGGAGCTGTTTTTT
cdr3_aa: CASSLGTGQPFTGELFF

cdr3_length: 16
j_call: TRBJ1-5
d_call: TRBD1
clone_size: .
v_call: TRBV18
cdr3_nt: TGTGCCAGCTCGCCTCCCGGGACAGGTAGCAATCAGCCCCAGCATTTT
cdr3_aa: CASSPPGTGSNQPQHF

cdr3_length: 15
j_call: TRBJ1-1
d_call: .
clone_size: .
v_call: TRBV2
cdr3_nt: TGTGCCAGCAGTGAAATCAGGCTTCAGAACACTGAAGCTTTCTTT
cdr3_aa: CASSEIRLQNTEAFF

cdr3_length: 16
j_call: TRBJ1-4
d_call: .
clone_size: .
v_call: TRBV19
cdr3_nt: TGTGCCAGTAGTATAGTTCGACAGTTGAAGGATGAAAAACTGTTTTTT
cdr3_aa: CASSIVRQLKDEKLFF

cdr3_length: 16
j_call: TRBJ2-1
d_call: TRBD1
clone_size: .
v_call: TRBV14
cdr3_nt: TGTGCCAGCAGCCGGGACAGGGGGAGCTCCTACAATGAGCAGTTCTTC
cdr3_aa: CASSRDRGSSYNEQFF

cdr3_length: 15
j_call: TRBJ1-3
d_call: .
clone_size: once
v_call: TRBV5-1
cdr3_nt: TGCGCCAGCAGGGCAGGGTTGGGCTCTGGAAACACCATATATTTT
cdr3_aa: CASRAGLGSGNTIYF

cdr3_length: 12
j_call: TRBJ2-7
d_call: .
clone_size: .
v_call: TRBV6-1
cdr3_nt: TGTGCCACTGCGGACAGACCCTACGAGCAGTACTTC
cdr3_aa: CATADRPYEQYF

cdr3_length: 13
j_call: TRBJ1-2
d_call: .
clone_size: .
v_call: TRBV7-9
cdr3_nt: TGTGCCAGCAGCTTAGCAGGGAGCCATGGCTACACCTTC
cdr3_aa: CASSLAGSHGYTF

cdr3_length: 15
j_call: TRBJ1-5
d_call: TRBD1
clone_size: .
v_call: TRBV5-1
cdr3_nt: TGCGCCAGCAGCGCCCAGGGGGGCCCCAATCAGCCCCAGCATTTT
cdr3_aa: CASSAQGGPNQPQHF

cdr3_length: 17
j_call: TRBJ2-1
d_call: TRBD2
clone_size: .
v_call: TRBV4-2
cdr3_nt: TGTGCCAGCAGCCGAACGTCCCGCGGGGGGACCTACAATGAGCAGTTCTTC
cdr3_aa: CASSRTSRGGTYNEQFF

cdr3_length: 16
j_call: TRBJ1-1
d_call: .
clone_size: .
v_call: TRBV9
cdr3_nt: TGTGCCAGCAGCGCTGGGGGGAGGGTGGGGAACACTGAAGCTTTCTTT
cdr3_aa: CASSAGGRVGNTEAFF

cdr3_length: 16
j_call: TRBJ1-1
d_call: TRBD1
clone_size: once
v_call: TRBV29-1
cdr3_nt: TGCAGCGTTGGAACTACAGGGGCCGCGAGGAACACTGAAGCTTTCTTT
cdr3_aa: CSVGTTGAARNTEAFF

cdr3_length: 16
j_call: TRBJ1-1
d_call: .
clone_size: .
v_call: TRBV19
cdr3_nt: TGTGCCAGTAGTTCGCGCCGGACAGCCGTAAACACTGAAGCTTTCTTT
cdr3_aa: CASSSRRTAVNTEAFF

cdr3_length: 17
j_call: TRBJ2-1
d_call: TRBD2
clone_size: .
v_call: TRBV7-9
cdr3_nt: TGTGCCAGCAGCTTTTCTCTCTCTAGCGGGGGGTACAATGAGCAGTTCTTC
cdr3_aa: CASSFSLSSGGYNEQFF

cdr3_length: 13
j_call: TRBJ1-6
d_call: TRBD1
clone_size: .
v_call: TRBV30
cdr3_nt: TGTGCCTGGAGTCCCGGGACAGATTCACCCCTCCACTTT
cdr3_aa: CAWSPGTDSPLHF

cdr3_length: 11
j_call: TRBJ2-7
d_call: .
clone_size: .
v_call: TRBV6-1
cdr3_nt: TGTGCCAGCCACCAAAGGGGGGAGCAGTACTTC
cdr3_aa: CASHQRGEQYF

cdr3_length: 16
j_call: TRBJ2-2
d_call: TRBD1
clone_size: .
v_call: TRBV10-3
cdr3_nt: TGTGCCATCAGTGAGTCGTTTGGGACAGGTACCGGGGAGCTGTTTTTT
cdr3_aa: CAISESFGTGTGELFF

cdr3_length: 13
j_call: TRBJ1-5
d_call: .
clone_size: .
v_call: TRBV10-3
cdr3_nt: TGTGCCATCAGCGGGACTACTGATCAGCCCCAGCATTTT
cdr3_aa: CAISGTTDQPQHF

cdr3_length: 16
j_call: TRBJ1-2
d_call: .
clone_size: .
v_call: TRBV7-8
cdr3_nt: TGTGCCAGCAGCGCCGATAACGGGACACCATCCTATGGCTACACCTTC
cdr3_aa: CASSADNGTPSYGYTF

cdr3_length: 12
j_call: TRBJ1-1
d_call: .
clone_size: .
v_call: TRBV15
cdr3_nt: TGTGCCACCAGCGGGGCTCTCACTGAAGCTTTCTTT
cdr3_aa: CATSGALTEAFF